Listed below are T cell receptor beta chains from one sample, sequenced in a study of shared clonotypes between healthy human individuals. TCRdb's copy holds only in-frame clones and misses some; the assay was immunoSEQ multiplex PCR. This table holds fewer than 850,000 clones, about 97% found once. Input material: naive CD8+ T cells sorted from blood. The receptors come from a man aged 25 to 40 in good health. Both conserved end residues are part of each CDR3. A D gene is named only where the DNA matches it firmly. Only some rows state a clone size, as once, few, many or a class for expanded clones.

clone_size | j_call | v_call | d_call | cdr3_aa | cdr3_nt
- | TRBJ2-7 | TRBV15 | - | CATSRDRLDSYEQYF | TGTGCCACCAGCAGAGATCGACTAGACTCCTACGAGCAGTACTTC
- | TRBJ2-7 | TRBV5-1 | - | CASSWMGYEQYF | TGCGCCAGCTCCTGGATGGGCTACGAGCAGTACTTC
- | TRBJ2-3 | TRBV2 | TRBD2 | CASNLAGITDTQYF | TGTGCCAGCAACCTAGCGGGTATCACAGATACGCAGTATTTT
- | TRBJ1-1 | TRBV5-1 | TRBD1 | CASSSGQGTEAFF | TGCGCCAGCAGCTCGGGACAGGGGACTGAAGCTTTCTTT
once | TRBJ2-1 | TRBV28 | - | CASSLSVVAYNEQFF | TGTGCCAGCAGTTTATCTGTAGTTGCTTACAATGAGCAGTTCTTC
- | TRBJ2-7 | TRBV11-2 | - | CASSLGASSYEQYF | TGTGCCAGCAGCTTAGGGGCCAGCTCCTACGAGCAGTACTTC
- | TRBJ2-3 | TRBV5-5 | - | CASSLPTAETDTQYF | TGTGCCAGCAGCTTGCCGACGGCTGAAACAGATACGCAGTATTTT
- | TRBJ2-7 | TRBV5-1 | TRBD2 | CASSQGLAGAYEQYF | TGCGCCAGCAGCCAGGGACTAGCCGGAGCCTACGAGCAGTACTTC
- | TRBJ2-5 | TRBV6-1 | TRBD1 | CASSEWTGDGKETQYF | TGTGCCAGCAGTGAATGGACAGGGGATGGAAAAGAGACCCAGTACTTC
- | TRBJ2-7 | TRBV5-5 | - | CASSPLVGDITYEQYF | TGTGCCAGCAGCCCGTTGGTAGGGGACATAACCTACGAGCAGTACTTC
- | TRBJ1-1 | TRBV19 | TRBD1 | CASSTRQGLNTEAFF | TGTGCCAGTAGTACCCGACAGGGACTGAACACTGAAGCTTTCTTT
- | TRBJ2-7 | TRBV30 | - | CAWAGRSSYEQYF | TGTGCCTGGGCGGGGAGGAGCTCCTACGAGCAGTACTTC
few | TRBJ1-2 | TRBV2 | - | CASILFPEGNYGYTF | TGTGCCAGCATACTATTCCCTGAAGGGAACTATGGCTACACCTTC
- | TRBJ2-7 | TRBV4-1 | - | CASSHTGPSYEQYF | TGCGCCAGCAGCCACACAGGCCCTTCCTACGAGCAGTACTTC
- | TRBJ1-2 | TRBV27 | - | CASSSTPGHQSYGYTF | TGTGCCAGCAGTTCAACCCCGGGACACCAAAGTTATGGCTACACCTTC
- | TRBJ2-7 | TRBV27 | - | CASSFYDPFGEQYF | TGTGCCAGCAGTTTTTACGACCCCTTCGGCGAGCAGTACTTC
- | TRBJ2-1 | TRBV10-1 | - | CASSESGGPLYNEQFF | TGCGCCAGCAGTGAGTCTGGAGGGCCGTTGTACAATGAGCAGTTCTTC
- | TRBJ2-3 | TRBV7-8 | - | CASSPAGKGVWEDTQYF | TGTGCCAGCAGCCCGGCGGGAAAGGGGGTATGGGAAGATACGCAGTATTTT
once | TRBJ2-3 | TRBV7-2 | - | CASSRQTTDTQYF | TGTGCCAGCAGTCGACAAACCACAGATACGCAGTATTTT
- | TRBJ1-2 | TRBV6-5 | - | CASSYGDKGGYTF | TGTGCCAGCAGTTACGGAGACAAGGGGGGCTACACCTTC
once | TRBJ2-3 | TRBV30 | - | CAWIGFTDTQYF | TGTGCCTGGATCGGCTTCACAGATACGCAGTATTTT
- | TRBJ2-1 | TRBV9 | - | CASSVEEYNEQFF | TGTGCCAGCAGCGTAGAGGAATACAATGAGCAGTTCTTC
- | TRBJ1-2 | TRBV27 | - | CASSTMRSQDQVRGYTF | TGTGCCAGCAGCACTATGCGGTCACAGGACCAGGTAAGGGGCTACACCTTC
- | TRBJ2-1 | TRBV5-4 | TRBD1 | CASSPDKGQAYNEQFF | TGTGCCAGCAGCCCGGATAAAGGACAGGCCTACAATGAGCAGTTCTTC
- | TRBJ2-1 | TRBV4-3 | - | CASSQDPVSEQFF | TGCGCCAGCAGCCAAGATCCAGTAAGTGAGCAGTTCTTC
- | TRBJ1-3 | TRBV6-5 | - | CASSPTGGSGNTIYF | TGTGCCAGCAGTCCCACTGGGGGCTCTGGAAACACCATATATTTT
- | TRBJ2-7 | TRBV4-2 | - | CASSQDTSYSYEQYF | TGTGCCAGCAGCCAAGATACTTCATATAGCTACGAGCAGTACTTC
- | TRBJ2-7 | TRBV2 | TRBD1 | CASSEWDSRAGEQYF | TGTGCCAGCAGTGAGTGGGACAGTCGGGCGGGCGAGCAGTACTTC
- | TRBJ2-3 | TRBV28 | - | CASSPSPIASSTDTQYF | TGTGCCAGCAGCCCCTCCCCCATAGCGTCTAGCACAGATACGCAGTATTTT